Sequencing of this T cell receptor (beta chain) was carried out in a study of blood T cell repertoires in COVID-19. Study details: Samples came from the United States, Italy and Spain, spanning acute and convalescent COVID-19.

Per the study methods: Reference gene primers were amplified, and this amplification served to estimate nucleated cell counts. Sequencing used immunoSEQ multiplex PCR; TCRdb keeps in-frame clones, though not all of them. That table is the source of V, J and clone size, and D and trimming were worked out from the DNA. The profile shows about 180,000 clones, approximately 90% of them singletons. The junction had 0 bases not matched to a gene; V was cut back by 1 base and J by 5 bases. CDR1 is SGHAT, CDR2 FQNNGV, per germline. This CDR3 contains 15 residues. This TCR was sampled from a woman between 25 and 40 years old with active or convalescent COVID-19. This sequence joins TRBV11-2 and TRBJ2-2, with 11 bases that match TRBD2. Sequenced sample: peripheral blood. CDR3 amino acids: CASSLGLAGTGELFF. The CDR3 coding sequence is TGTGCCAGCAGCTTAGGACTAGCGGGAACCGGGGAGCTGTTTTTT.